This T cell receptor beta chain comes out of a study of cytomegalovirus exposure and HLA in healthy donors. Findings of the study overall: The authors considered a cluster of highly shared sequence variants likely to be a sequencing artifact.

This clone was observed a handful of times. The antigen is undetermined. Trimming removed 1 base from V and 2 bases from J, with 9 bases in between. The CDR3 is made up of 15 amino acids. The germline gives CDR1 MGHRA, CDR2 YSYEKL. Use of 60 Vbeta and 13 Jbeta primers characterized the PCR. Data came from immunoSEQ multiplex PCR; TCRdb stores just in-frame clones and leaves some out. The repertoire holds around 170,000 clones, with about 72% as singletons. The V and J genes are TRBV4-1 and TRBJ1-3; tentative D call: TRBD1 (6 bases). Sequenced material: PBMCs. The TCR comes from a girl under 18 in good health and CMV-seronegative. The CDR3 region has the DNA TGCGCCAGCAGCCAAGGAGGGGGGGCTGGAAACACCATATATTTT. As protein: CASSQGGGAGNTIYF.